This T cell receptor beta chain was sequenced in a study of blood T cell repertoires in COVID-19 (dated by TCRdb to the early 2020s). Looking at the study overall: Collaborator samples came from the United States, Italy and Spain and covered acute and convalescent phases of COVID-19. The material from the prospective study consisted of cDNA or gDNA derived from T cells, B-cell-depleted T cells, or PBMCs. Subjects who had been exposed to COVID-19, were actively infected with it, or had recovered from it provided the deeply sampled blood TCRbeta repertoires that made up the dataset. The repertoires were released in a freely available public database meant as a resource for research on the immune response to SARS-CoV-2. Samples came from the ongoing ImmuneRACE study (first 160 participants) plus 1,254 subjects from 6 global collaborators. The sample metadata nearly always contained a de-identified subject ID, COVID-19 status, age in years and sex. Where available, HLA class I and class II types were obtained from metadata supplied by the sample provider rather than from assay-based typing.

TCRbeta CDR3 regions were amplified from genomic DNA by means of the immunoSEQ Assay, a bias-controlled multiplex PCR. Turning to the authors' computational methods: The number of nucleated cells in each sample was estimated by amplification of reference gene primers within the assay. To quantify the absolute abundance of each unique TCRbeta CDR3 rearrangement, sequence reads were collapsed and filtered. Productive Simpson clonality was computed per sample as the square root of Simpson's diversity index over productive rearrangements. TCRdb took this table from immuneACCESS and kept in-frame rearrangements with V and J called. Such tables lack part of the clones; where checked against another copy, unresolved V genes explain under half of the gap, and the rest is unexplained. That table furnishes V, J and clone size, whereas the DNA furnished D and trimming. This sample holds approximately 140,000 clones; around 90% were observed only once. Approximately 4.1% of the sample belongs to the ten largest clones.

Collaborating institutions collected whole blood in K2EDTA tubes following their own protocols. Collaborator samples were shipped for TCRbeta analysis as frozen whole blood, isolated PBMCs, or DNA extracted from either sample type. Regarding this clone: Its antigen is not yet known. One base away there is no much larger clone; base qualities are not given.

The CDR3 sequence holds 11 residues, the cysteine and phenylalanine included. Only the CDR3 region is kept as DNA, spanning 33 bases read in frame from base 1. V lost 5 bases and J lost 13 bases, and the count of bases not matched to a germline gene is 5. What the work shows at the level of the full study, not this receptor alone: Clinical and demographic metadata were provided uncurated, with the amount varying by source and participant.

Material: peripheral blood. The TCR originated in a woman aged 60-75 years with active or convalescent COVID-19. The V gene is TRBV12-3 or TRBV12-4 and the J gene is TRBJ2-1, with 7 middle bases fitting TRBD2. CDR3 protein: CASSSRLAQFF. The DNA is TGTGCCAGCAGTAGCCGACTAGCCCAGTTCTTC.